A single sample is the source of the 3 T cell receptor beta chains below, sequenced in a study of blood T cell repertoires in COVID-19. Profiling relied on immunoSEQ multiplex PCR, and the TCRdb table lists in-frame clones only, not all of them. The sample lists around 130,000 clones; about 90% were seen once. The sample comprised peripheral blood. The source of these receptors is a woman aged 60-75 years with acute or convalescent COVID-19.

CDR3 region: CASSLHRVAWPQHF. CDR3 coding DNA: TGTGCCAGCAGTCTTCACAGGGTCGCGTGGCCCCAGCATTTT. This sequence joins TRBV27 and TRBJ1-5, with D perhaps matching TRBD1 (6 bases). Trimming left V 5 bases short and J 9 bases short, with 17 bases between. From germline, CDR1 is MNHEY and CDR2 SMNVEV (reference sequence). The CDR3 sequence is 14 residues long.

The chain has TRBV28 and TRBJ2-1, with TRBD2 as a possible D gene (6 bases). Germline CDR1 and CDR2: MDHEN and SYDVKM. CDR3 length: 13 residues. CDR3 loop: CARRRTGDNEQFF. As DNA, the CDR3 is TGTGCTCGACGCAGGACGGGGGACAATGAGCAGTTCTTC.

J is TRBJ1-1 and V is TRBV6-1; D uncertain. The CDR3 loop spans 13 amino acids. The ends were cut back, 3 bases at V and 2 bases at J, with 7 bases in the middle. Looked up from germline, CDR1 is MNHNS and CDR2 is SASEGT. The CDR3 loop reads CASSESVNTEAFF. The CDR3 nucleotides are TGTGCCAGCAGTGAGTCAGTCAACACTGAAGCTTTCTTT.